Below, one T cell receptor (beta chain) is given with its context. One junction end disagrees with the germline gene, perhaps due to a read error. The sample comes from a study of T cells after yellow fever vaccination. A process of 5'RACE template switching, which added a universal primer site and UMIs, was used to make TCR cDNA. In TCRdb, the 5' RACE reads were re-called with MiXCR into one record per CDR3 protein. The data contain a few hundred thousand distinct CDR3 sequences, about 4% of them singletons. Germline V CDR1 and CDR2: DFQATT, SNEGSKA (reference sequence). CDR3 length: 11 residues. The clonotype was recovered from a man aged 18 to 29 who received the YFV17D yellow fever vaccine. The V gene is TRBV20-1, the J gene TRBJ2-5, with D unclear. Sequencing was performed on PBMCs, taken 5 days after the yellow fever booster vaccination. CDR3 protein: CSASRTEAQYF. Written as DNA, the CDR3 is TGCAGTGCTAGTCGCACAGAGGCCCAGTACTTC.